This T cell receptor beta chain was observed in a study of CD8+CD57+ T cells in acquired aplastic anemia. For the study at large: Around 3.2 ug was the average amount of DNA from sorted CD4+ and CD8+ cells. Where healthy donors were concerned, CD4+ cells averaged about 10 million reads.

Whole-study results and caveats: Sharing between patients and controls was observed for over 25 CD8+ CDR3 sequences.

This CDR3 has 14 residues. Germline V gene lookup returns CDR1 SEHNR and CDR2 FQNEAQ (reference sequence). With regard to this clonotype: Its antigen remains unknown. The junction shows a germline mismatch at one end, possibly a read error.

TCR beta VDJ and CDR3 profiling used genomic DNA as template. In TCRdb, the reads were re-called with MiXCR into one record per CDR3 protein. The sample carries 40,000 to 50,000 distinct CDR3 sequences, around two thirds recorded once. V and J are TRBV7-9 and TRBJ2-5; D is uncertain. The sample comprised sorted CD4+, CD8+, or CD8+CD57+ T cells (not recorded which) from PBMCs. The TCR was taken from a human donor in good health, serving as a control. CDR3 residues: CASSSSTDAEAQYF. The CDR3 DNA follows: TGTGCCAGCAGCTCTTCAACGGATGCAGAGGCCCAGTACTTC.